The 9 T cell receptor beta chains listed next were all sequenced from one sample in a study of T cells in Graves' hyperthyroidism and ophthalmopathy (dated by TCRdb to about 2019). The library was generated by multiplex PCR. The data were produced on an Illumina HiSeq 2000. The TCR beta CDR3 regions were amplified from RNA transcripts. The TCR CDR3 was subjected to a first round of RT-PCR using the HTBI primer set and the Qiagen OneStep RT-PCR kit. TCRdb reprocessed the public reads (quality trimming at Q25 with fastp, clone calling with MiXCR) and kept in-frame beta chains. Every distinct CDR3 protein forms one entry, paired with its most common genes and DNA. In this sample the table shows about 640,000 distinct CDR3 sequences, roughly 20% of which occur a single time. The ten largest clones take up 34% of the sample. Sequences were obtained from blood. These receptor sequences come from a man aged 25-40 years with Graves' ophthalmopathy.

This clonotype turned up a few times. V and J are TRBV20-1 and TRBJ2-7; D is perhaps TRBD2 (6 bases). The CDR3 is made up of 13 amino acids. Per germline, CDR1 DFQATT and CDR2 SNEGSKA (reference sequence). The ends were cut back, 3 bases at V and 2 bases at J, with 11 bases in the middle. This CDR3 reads CSASSGETYEQYF. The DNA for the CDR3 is TGCAGTGCTAGTAGCGGAGAAACCTACGAGCAGTACTTC.

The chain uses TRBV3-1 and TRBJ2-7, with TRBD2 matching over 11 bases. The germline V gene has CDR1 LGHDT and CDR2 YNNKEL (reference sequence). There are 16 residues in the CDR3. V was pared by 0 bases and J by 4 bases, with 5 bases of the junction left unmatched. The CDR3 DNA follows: TGTGCCAGCAGCCAAGATGTAGTAGCGGGAGGGTACGAGCAGTACTTC. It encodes CASSQDVVAGGYEQYF.

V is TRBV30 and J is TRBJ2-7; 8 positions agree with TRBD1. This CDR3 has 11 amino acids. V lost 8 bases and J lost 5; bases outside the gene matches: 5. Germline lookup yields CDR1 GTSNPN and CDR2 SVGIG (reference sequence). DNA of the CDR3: TGTGCCCGCTCGGACAGGGACGAGCAGTACTTC. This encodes CARSDRDEQYF. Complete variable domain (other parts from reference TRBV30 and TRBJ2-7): SQTIHQWPATLVQPVGSPLSLECTVEGTSNPNLYWYRQAAGRGLQLLFYSVGIGQISSEVPQNLSASRPQDRQFILSSKKLLLSDSGFYLCARSDRDEQYFGPGTRLTVT.

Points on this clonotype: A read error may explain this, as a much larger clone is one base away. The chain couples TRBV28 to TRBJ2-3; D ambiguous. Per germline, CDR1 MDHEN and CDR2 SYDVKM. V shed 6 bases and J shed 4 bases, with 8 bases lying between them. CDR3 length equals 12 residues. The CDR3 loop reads CASSRSSDTQYF. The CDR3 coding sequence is TGTGCCAGCAGCCGTTCATCAGATACGCAGTATTTT.

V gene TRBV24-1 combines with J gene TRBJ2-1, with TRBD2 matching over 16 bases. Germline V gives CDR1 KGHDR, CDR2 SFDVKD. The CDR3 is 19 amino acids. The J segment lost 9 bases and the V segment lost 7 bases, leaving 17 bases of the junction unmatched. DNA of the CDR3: TGTGCCACCAGCTTCCCGGGACTAGCGGGAGGGCAGATCATAGGTGAGCAGTTCTTC. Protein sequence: CATSFPGLAGGQIIGEQFF.

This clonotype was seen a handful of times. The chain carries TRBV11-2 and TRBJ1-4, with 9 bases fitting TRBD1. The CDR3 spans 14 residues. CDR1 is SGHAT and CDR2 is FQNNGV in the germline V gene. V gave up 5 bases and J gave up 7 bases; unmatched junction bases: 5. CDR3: CASSRGQGREKLFF. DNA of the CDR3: TGTGCCAGCAGCCGGGGACAGGGACGTGAAAAACTGTTTTTT.

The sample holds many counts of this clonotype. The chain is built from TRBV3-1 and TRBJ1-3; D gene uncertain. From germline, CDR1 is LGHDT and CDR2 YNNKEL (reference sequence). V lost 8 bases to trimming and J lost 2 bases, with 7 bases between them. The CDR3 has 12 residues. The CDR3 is CASGTTGNTIYF. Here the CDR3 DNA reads TGTGCCAGCGGAACAACTGGAAACACCATATATTTT.

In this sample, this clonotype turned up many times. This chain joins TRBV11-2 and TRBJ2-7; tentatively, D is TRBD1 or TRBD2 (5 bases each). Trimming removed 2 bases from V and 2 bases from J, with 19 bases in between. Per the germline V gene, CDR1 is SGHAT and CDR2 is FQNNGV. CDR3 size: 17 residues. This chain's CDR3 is CASSLLLSEGRPYEQYF. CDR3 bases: TGTGCCAGCAGCTTACTACTAAGCGAGGGGCGCCCCTACGAGCAGTACTTC.

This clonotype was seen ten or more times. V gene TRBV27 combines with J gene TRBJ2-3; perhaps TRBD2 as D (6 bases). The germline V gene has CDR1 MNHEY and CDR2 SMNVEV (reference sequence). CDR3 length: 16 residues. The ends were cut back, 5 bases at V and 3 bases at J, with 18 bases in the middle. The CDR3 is CASSPSMGEATDTQYF. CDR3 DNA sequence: TGTGCCAGCAGTCCCTCTATGGGGGAGGCGACAGATACGCAGTATTTT.